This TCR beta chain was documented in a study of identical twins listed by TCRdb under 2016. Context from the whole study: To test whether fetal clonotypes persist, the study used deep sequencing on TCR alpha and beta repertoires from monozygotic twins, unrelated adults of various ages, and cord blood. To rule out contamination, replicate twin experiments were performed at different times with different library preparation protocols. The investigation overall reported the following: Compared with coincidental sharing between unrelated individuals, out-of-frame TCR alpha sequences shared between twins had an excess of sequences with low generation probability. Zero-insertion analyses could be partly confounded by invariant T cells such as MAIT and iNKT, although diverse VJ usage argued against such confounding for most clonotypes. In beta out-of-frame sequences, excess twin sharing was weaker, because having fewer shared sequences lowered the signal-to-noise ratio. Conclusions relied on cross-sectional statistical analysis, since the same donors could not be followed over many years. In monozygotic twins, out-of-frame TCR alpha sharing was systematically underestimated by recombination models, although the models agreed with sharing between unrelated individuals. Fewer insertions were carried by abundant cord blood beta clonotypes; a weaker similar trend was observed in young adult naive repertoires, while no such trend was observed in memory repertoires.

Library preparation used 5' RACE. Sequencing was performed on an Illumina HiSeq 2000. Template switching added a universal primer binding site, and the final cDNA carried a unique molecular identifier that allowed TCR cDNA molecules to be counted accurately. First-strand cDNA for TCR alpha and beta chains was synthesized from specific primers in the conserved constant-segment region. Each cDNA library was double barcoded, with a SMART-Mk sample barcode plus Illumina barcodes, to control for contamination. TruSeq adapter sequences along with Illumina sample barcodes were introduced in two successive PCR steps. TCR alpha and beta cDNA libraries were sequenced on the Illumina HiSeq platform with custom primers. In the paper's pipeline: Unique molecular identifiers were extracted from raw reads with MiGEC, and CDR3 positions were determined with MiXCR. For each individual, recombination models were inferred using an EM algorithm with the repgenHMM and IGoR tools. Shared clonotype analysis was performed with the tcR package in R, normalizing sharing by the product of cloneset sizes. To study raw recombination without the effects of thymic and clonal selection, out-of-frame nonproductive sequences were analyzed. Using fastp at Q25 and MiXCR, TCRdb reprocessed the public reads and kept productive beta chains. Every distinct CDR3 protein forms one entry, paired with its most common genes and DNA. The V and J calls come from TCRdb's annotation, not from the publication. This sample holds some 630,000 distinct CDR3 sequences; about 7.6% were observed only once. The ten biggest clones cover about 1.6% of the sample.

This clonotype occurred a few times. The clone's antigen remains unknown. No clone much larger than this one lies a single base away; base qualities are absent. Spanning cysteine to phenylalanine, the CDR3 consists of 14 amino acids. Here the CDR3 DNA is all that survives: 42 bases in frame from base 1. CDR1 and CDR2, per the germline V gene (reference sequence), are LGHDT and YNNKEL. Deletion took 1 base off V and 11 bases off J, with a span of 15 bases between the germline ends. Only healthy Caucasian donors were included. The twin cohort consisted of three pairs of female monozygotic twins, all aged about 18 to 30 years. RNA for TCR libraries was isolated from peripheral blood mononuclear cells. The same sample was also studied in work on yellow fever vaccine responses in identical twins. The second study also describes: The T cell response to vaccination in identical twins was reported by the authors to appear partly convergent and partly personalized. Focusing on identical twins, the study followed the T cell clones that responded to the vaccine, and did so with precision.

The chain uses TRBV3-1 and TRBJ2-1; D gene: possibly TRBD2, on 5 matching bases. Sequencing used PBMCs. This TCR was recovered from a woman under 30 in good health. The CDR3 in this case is CASSQGKFGGQQFF. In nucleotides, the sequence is TGTGCCAGCAGCCAAGGCAAGTTCGGCGGGCAGCAGTTCTTC.